Listed here is a single T cell receptor beta chain. The antigen is not known. The authors negatively isolated CD8+ and CD4+ T cells and FACS-enriched TEMRA cells. Reverse transcription used 0.5 to 1 ug RNA and random hexamers. Amplification of TCR beta CDR3 used immunoSEQ multiplex PCR across 54 Vbeta and 13 Jbeta. TCRdb fed the immunoSEQ multiplex PCR reads into MiXCR, producing one record per CDR3 protein. This sample has tens of thousands of distinct CDR3 sequences, with around 96% found just once. The sample belongs to a study of CD8 T cells in Susac syndrome. Overall study results and limits: The study's TCR sequencing and HLA analysis drew on a certain number of individuals. That number was acknowledged as relatively small. Detection of Susac-specific public clones gave around 16 in total CD8+ repertoires and about five in CD8+ TEMRA repertoires.

The receptor was derived from a human donor with Susac syndrome. Specimen: CD8+ T cells from PBMCs.

CDR3 residues: CASSSGPASEAFF. Written as DNA, the CDR3 is TGTGCCAGCAGTTCGGGGCCCGCGTCTGAAGCTTTCTTT. The V and J genes are TRBV12-3 or TRBV12-4 and TRBJ1-1; D may be TRBD1 (5 bases). This CDR3 contains 13 residues. Between the trimmed V and J ends, which lost 4 bases and 6 bases, there was a span of 12 bases.